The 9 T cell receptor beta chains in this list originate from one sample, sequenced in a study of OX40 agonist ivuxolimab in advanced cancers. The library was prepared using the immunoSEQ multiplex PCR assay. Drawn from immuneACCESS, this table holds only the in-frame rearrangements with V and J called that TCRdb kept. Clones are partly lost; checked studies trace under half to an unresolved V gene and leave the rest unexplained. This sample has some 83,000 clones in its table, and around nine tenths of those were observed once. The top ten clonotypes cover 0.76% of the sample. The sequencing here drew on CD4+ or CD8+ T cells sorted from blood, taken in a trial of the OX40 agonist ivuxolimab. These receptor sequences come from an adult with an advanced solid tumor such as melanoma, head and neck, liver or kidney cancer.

The chain's CDR3 is CASSLLTTGELFF. In DNA, the CDR3 is TGTGCCAGCAGCTTGCTAACCACCGGGGAGCTGTTTTTT. The rearrangement joins TRBV5-5 to TRBJ2-2; D unclear. The CDR3 is made up of 13 amino acids. V dropped 1 base and J dropped 4 bases, with 5 bases sitting between them. Germline V gives CDR1 SGHKS, CDR2 YYEKEE (reference sequence).

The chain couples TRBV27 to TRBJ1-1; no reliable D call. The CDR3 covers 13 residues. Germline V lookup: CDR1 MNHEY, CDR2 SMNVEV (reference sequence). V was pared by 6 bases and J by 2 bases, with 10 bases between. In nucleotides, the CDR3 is TGTGCCAGCAGCAATCAGAGAAACACTGAAGCTTTCTTT. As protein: CASSNQRNTEAFF.

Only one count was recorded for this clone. Here the CDR3 reads CAISDSRLSNEQFF. The CDR3 DNA reads as TGTGCCATCAGTGACTCGCGGCTTAGCAATGAGCAGTTCTTC. The rearrangement joins TRBV10-3 to TRBJ2-1; D uncertain. Trimming pared 3 bases from V and 6 bases from J, leaving 12 bases between. This CDR3 spans 14 amino acids. Germline CDR1 ENHRY, CDR2 SYGVKD.

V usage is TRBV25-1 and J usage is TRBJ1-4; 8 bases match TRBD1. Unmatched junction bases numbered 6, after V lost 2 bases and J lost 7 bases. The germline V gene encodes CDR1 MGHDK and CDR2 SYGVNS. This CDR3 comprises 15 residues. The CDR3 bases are TGTGCCAGCAGTGAAGCGACAGGGGTTGGTGAAAAACTGTTTTTT. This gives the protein CASSEATGVGEKLFF.

The CDR3 bases are TGTGCCAGCAGCTCCGGGACTAGCGGGAGCGCAGATACGCAGTATTTT. Translating it yields CASSSGTSGSADTQYF. The chain employs TRBV7-2 and TRBJ2-3; 14 bases are a match to TRBD2. Germline loops: CDR1 SGHTA, CDR2 FQGNSA. The CDR3 extends over 16 amino acids. V was pared by 4 bases and J by 4 bases, with 4 bases of the junction left unmatched.

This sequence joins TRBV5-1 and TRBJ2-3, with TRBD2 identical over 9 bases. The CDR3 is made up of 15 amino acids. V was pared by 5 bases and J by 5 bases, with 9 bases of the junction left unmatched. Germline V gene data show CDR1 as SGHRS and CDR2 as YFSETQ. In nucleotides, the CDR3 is TGCGCCAGCAGAGGAAGCGGGAGGAGGGAAGATACGCAGTATTTT. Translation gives CASRGSGRREDTQYF.

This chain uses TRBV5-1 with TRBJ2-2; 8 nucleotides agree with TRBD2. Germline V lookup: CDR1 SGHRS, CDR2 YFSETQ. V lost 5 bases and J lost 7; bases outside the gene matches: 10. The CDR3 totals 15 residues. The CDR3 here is CASRLAGSNVGELFF. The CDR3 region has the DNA TGCGCCAGCAGGTTAGCGGGATCAAACGTCGGGGAGCTGTTTTTT. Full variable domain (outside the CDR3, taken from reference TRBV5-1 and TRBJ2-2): KAGVTQTPRYLIKTRGQQVTLSCSPISGHRSVSWYQQTPGQGLQFLFEYFSETQRNKGNFPGRFSGRQFSNSRSEMNVSTLELGDSALYLCASRLAGSNVGELFFGEGSRLTVL.

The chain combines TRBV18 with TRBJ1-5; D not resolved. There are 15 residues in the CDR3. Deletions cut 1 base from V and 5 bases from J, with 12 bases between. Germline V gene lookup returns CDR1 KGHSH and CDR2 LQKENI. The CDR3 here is CASSPRGNADQPQHF. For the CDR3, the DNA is TGTGCCAGCTCACCACGGGGAAATGCGGATCAGCCCCAGCATTTT.

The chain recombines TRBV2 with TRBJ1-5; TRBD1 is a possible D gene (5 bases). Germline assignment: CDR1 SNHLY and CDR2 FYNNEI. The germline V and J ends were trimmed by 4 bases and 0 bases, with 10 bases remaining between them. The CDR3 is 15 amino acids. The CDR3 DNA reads TGTGCCAGCAGTGCTAGTAGGGGTAGCAATCAGCCCCAGCATTTT. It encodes CASSASRGSNQPQHF.